Reported below is one T cell receptor (delta chain). The antigen remains unidentified. This may be a read error: a much more frequent sequence differs by one nucleotide. Extracted RNA was reverse transcribed into cDNA. The CDR3 regions were amplified by multiplex PCR from V-gene primers to a constant-region primer. TCRdb re-called the multiplex PCR reads via CATT. The sample consists of around 60,000 delta-chain clones, around 15% of them appearing once. The data were obtained in a study of Vδ1+ human thymocytes. Germline loops: CDR1 GEAIGNYY, CDR2 EKD. This CDR3 has 18 amino acids. Unmatched junction bases numbered 11, after V lost 0 bases and J lost 4 bases. Study-level findings and limits: Highly polyclonal TRG and TRD repertoires with Gaussian CDR3 length distributions appeared in thymus.

Sequenced sample: Vdelta1+ gamma-delta thymocytes from the thymus. Subset given: FACS-sorted CD3+ TCRalphabeta- TCRVdelta1+ TCRVdelta2- thymocytes. This sequence originates from a girl under three years old who had congenital heart surgery. The chain recombines TRDV2 with TRDJ1, with 12 bases fitting TRDD3. CDR3 sequence reads: CACDTATVLGDTYDKLIF. The CDR3 bases are TGTGCCTGTGACACCGCCACCGTACTGGGGGATACCTACGATAAACTCATCTTT.